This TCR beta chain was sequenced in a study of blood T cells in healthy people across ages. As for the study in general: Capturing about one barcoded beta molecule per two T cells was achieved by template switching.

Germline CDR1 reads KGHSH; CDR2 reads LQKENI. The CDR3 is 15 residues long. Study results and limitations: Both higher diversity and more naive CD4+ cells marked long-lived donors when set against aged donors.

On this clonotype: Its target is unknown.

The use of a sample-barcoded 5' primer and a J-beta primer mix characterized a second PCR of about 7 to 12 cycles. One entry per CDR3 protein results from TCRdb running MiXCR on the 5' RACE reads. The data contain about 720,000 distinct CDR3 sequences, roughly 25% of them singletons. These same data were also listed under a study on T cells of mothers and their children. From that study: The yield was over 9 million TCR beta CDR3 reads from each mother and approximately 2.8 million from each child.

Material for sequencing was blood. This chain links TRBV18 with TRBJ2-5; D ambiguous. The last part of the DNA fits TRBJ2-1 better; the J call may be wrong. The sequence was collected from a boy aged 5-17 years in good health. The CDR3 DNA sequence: TGTGCCAGCTCACCACAGGGTGCTGACTACAATGAGCAGTTCTTC. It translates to CASSPQGADYNEQFF.